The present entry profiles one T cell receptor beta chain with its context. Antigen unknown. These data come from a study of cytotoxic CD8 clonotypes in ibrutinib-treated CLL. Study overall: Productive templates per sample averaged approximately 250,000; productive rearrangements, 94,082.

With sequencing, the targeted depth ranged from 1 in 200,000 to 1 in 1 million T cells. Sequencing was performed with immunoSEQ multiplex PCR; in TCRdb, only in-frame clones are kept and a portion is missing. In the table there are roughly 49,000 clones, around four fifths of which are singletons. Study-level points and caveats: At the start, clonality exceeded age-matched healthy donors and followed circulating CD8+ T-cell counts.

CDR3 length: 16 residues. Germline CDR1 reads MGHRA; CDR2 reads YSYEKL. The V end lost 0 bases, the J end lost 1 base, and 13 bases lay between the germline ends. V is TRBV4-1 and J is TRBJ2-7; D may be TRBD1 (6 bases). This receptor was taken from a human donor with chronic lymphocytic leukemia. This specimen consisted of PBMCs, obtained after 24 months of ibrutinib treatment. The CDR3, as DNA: TGCGCCAGCAGCCAAGAAGGAATCAGGGGATCCTACGAGCAGTACTTC. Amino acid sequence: CASSQEGIRGSYEQYF.